This T cell receptor beta chain was profiled in a study of blood T cell repertoires in COVID-19. TCRdb keeps only in-frame clones here, not all; method: immunoSEQ multiplex PCR. This table has hundreds of thousands of clones, around four fifths appearing once. Specimen: peripheral blood. The sequence was obtained from a woman in her 50s with active or convalescent COVID-19.

The CDR3 protein is CASSLQDSYEQYF. CDR3 nucleotide sequence: TGTGCCAGCAGCCTTCAGGATTCCTACGAGCAGTACTTC. V gene TRBV9 combines with J gene TRBJ2-7; no definite D call. In germline, CDR1 is SGDLS, CDR2 YYNGEE. This CDR3 spans 13 amino acids. The V end lost 4 bases, the J end lost 1 base, and 9 bases lay between the germline ends.